These 6 T cell receptor beta chains came from one sample sequenced in a study of T cell responses to AZD1222 COVID-19 vaccine. Profiled with immunoSEQ multiplex PCR; TCRdb holds only in-frame clones, not every one. This table has about 200,000 clones, 88% appearing once. The sequences come from peripheral blood, collected on day 0 of AZD1222 vaccination. The receptors originated from an adult in good health.

The chain recombines TRBV5-1 with TRBJ1-3; D is ambiguous. The V and J ends lost 4 bases and 3 bases respectively, with 11 bases between them. The CDR3 is made up of 14 amino acids. CDR1 is SGHRS and CDR2 is YFSETQ in the germline V gene. CDR3 DNA: TGCGCCAGCAGCCCCGAGGTTGGTGGAAACACCATATATTTT. It yields the protein CASSPEVGGNTIYF.

This clone was counted once. The chain links TRBV1 to TRBJ2-7; the DNA was not compared with TRBD2, the D call given in the table. TRBV1 is a pseudogene. This CDR3 contains 13 residues. The CDR3 spells CTSRGRGPYEQYF. DNA of the CDR3: TGCACCAGCAGGGGGCGGGGCCCCTACGAGCAGTACTTC.

The chain is built from TRBV5-4 and TRBJ2-7; weak D call: TRBD1 (6 bases). The CDR3 totals 14 residues. Between the trimmed V and J ends, which lost 0 bases and 7 bases, there was a span of 14 bases. Germline values: CDR1 SGHNT, CDR2 YYREEE (reference sequence). The CDR3 reads CASSLAEGRGEQYF. The CDR3 DNA sequence: TGTGCCAGCAGCTTGGCGGAAGGAAGGGGGGAGCAGTACTTC.

This rearrangement joins TRBV18 to TRBJ1-5, with a possible D match to TRBD1 (5 bases). Germline loops: CDR1 KGHSH, CDR2 LQKENI. The CDR3 runs 14 residues. V lost 2 bases and J lost 6, with 11 bases in between. The CDR3 DNA reads TGTGCCAGCTCACCATTAGGAGGGACTCAGCCCCAGCATTTT. Translating gives CASSPLGGTQPQHF. The full variable domain, rest sourced from reference TRBV18 and TRBJ1-5, is NAGVMQNPRHLVRRRGQEARLRCSPMKGHSHVYWYRQLPEEGLKFMVYLQKENIIDESGMPKERFSAEFPKEGPSILRIQQVVRGDSAAYFCASSPLGGTQPQHFGDGTRLSIL.

A note on this clone: The germline gene is not matched at one end of the junction; a read error may be the cause. CDR3 coding DNA: TGTGCCAGCAGCGTAACGCAAAACTTT. Amino acid sequence: CASSVTQNF. V usage is TRBV9 and J usage is TRBJ1-1; D remains unclear. This CDR3 has 9 amino acids. Per germline, CDR1 SGDLS and CDR2 YYNGEE.

The rearrangement uses TRBV28 and TRBJ2-1, with D perhaps TRBD1 (5 bases). Looked up from germline, CDR1 is MDHEN and CDR2 is SYDVKM. This CDR3 has 13 amino acids. V lost 6 bases to trimming and J lost 8 bases, with 14 bases between them. CDR3 nucleotides: TGTGCCAGCAGCTCCAGGGTTTACGATGAGCAGTTCTTC. This encodes CASSSRVYDEQFF.